The TCR beta chain under discussion was sequenced for a study of T cell repertoires in ileal Crohn's disease. Study observations and caveats: Clonality above 26.8% at surgery always came with endoscopic recurrence. Active smokers at surgery had more clonal expansions than non-smokers.

This CDR3 is 14 amino acids long. Germline V gives CDR1 MDHEN, CDR2 SYDVKM. V lost 6 bases and J lost 10; bases outside the gene matches: 11. Method: immunoSEQ multiplex PCR; TCRdb's copy keeps in-frame clones and lacks some. The table has approximately 16,000 clones, over 70% seen once. Worth noting for this clone: Its cognate antigen is unknown.

Stated time point: neoterminal ileum biopsy at postoperative endoscopy, about 6 months after surgery. Patients were adults with ileal or ileocolonic Crohn's disease needing resection. The chain carries TRBV28 and TRBJ1-4; 7 nucleotides line up with TRBD1. What was sequenced was ileal tissue. The sequence was obtained from an adult with Crohn's disease. CDR3: CASRSGDRIGKLFF. The CDR3 coding sequence is TGTGCCAGCAGGTCTGGGGACAGAATTGGAAAACTGTTTTTT.